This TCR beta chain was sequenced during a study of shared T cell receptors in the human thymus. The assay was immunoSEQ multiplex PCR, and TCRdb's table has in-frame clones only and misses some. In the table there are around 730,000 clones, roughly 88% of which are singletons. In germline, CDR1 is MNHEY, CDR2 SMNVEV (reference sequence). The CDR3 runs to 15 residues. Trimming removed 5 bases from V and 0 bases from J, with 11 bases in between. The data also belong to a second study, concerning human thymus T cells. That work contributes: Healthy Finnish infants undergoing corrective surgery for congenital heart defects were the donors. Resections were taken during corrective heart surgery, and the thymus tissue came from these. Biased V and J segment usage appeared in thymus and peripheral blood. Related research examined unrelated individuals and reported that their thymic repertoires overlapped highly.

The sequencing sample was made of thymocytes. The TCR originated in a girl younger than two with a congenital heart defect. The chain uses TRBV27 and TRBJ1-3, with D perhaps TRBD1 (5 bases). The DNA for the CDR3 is TGTGCCAGCAGTCCTATGGGGCTCTCTGGAAACACCATATATTTT. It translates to CASSPMGLSGNTIYF.